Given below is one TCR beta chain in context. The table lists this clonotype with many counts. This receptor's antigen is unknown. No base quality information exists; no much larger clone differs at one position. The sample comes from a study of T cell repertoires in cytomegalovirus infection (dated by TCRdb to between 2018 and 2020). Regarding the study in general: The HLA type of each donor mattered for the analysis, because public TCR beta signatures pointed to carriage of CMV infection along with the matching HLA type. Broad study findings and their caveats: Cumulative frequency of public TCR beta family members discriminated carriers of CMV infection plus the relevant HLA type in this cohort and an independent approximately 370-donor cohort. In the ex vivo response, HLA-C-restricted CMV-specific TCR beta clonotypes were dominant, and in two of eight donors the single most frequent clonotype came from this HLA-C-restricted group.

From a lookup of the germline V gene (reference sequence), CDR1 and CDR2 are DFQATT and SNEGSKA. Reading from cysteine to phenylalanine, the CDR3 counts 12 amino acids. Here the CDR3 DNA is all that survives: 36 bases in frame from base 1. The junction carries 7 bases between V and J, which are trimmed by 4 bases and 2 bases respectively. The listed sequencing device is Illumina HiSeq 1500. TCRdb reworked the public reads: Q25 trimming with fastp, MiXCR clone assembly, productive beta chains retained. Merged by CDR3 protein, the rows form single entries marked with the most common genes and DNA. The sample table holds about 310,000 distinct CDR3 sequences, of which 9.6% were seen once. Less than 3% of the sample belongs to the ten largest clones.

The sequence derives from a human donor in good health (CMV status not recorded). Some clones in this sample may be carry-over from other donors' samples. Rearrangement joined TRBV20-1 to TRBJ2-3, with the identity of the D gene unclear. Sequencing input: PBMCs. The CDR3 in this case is CSAIGPTDTQYF. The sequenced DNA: TGCAGTGCTATCGGCCCCACAGATACGCAGTATTTT.